This TCR beta chain originates from a study of blood T cell repertoires in COVID-19. Study summary: The United States, Italy and Spain were the sources of the acute and convalescent COVID-19 samples.

Original processing notes: It was from reference gene primer amplification that nucleated cell counts were estimated. Libraries were prepared by immunoSEQ multiplex PCR; TCRdb keeps only in-frame clonotypes and omits some of them. Clone size and V and J calls were adopted from that table, with D and trimming inferred from the DNA. The profile shows roughly 300,000 clones, over 75% of them singletons. The germline CDR1 and CDR2 sequences are LGHDT and YNNKEL (reference sequence). V lost 0 bases and J lost 11, with 11 bases in between. The CDR3 has 13 residues. The chain is built from TRBV3-1 (or the pseudogene TRBV3-2) and TRBJ1-5; D might be TRBD1 (5 bases). Sequenced: peripheral blood. The sequence was collected from a human donor in a cohort sampled during active COVID-19. CDR3 nucleotides: TGTGCCAGCAGCCAAGACGGGGGTCTGACCCAGCATTTT. Residues: CASSQDGGLTQHF.